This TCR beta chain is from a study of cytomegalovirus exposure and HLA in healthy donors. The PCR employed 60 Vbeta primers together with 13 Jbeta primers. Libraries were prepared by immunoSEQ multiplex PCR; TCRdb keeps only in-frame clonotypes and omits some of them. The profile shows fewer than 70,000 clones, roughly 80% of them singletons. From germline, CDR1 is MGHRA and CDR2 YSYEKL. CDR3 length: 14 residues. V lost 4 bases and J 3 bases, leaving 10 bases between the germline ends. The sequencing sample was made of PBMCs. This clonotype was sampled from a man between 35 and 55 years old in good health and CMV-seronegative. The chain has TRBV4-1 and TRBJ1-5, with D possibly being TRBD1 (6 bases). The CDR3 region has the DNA TGCGCCAGCAGCCCCGGGACACCCAATCAGCCCCAGCATTTT. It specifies CASSPGTPNQPQHF.